This paragraph reports one T cell receptor beta chain. The specificity of this receptor is unknown. Base qualities are not at hand, and no much larger clone is one base apart. The sample is drawn from a study of CD8+ T cells in alopecia areata (dated by TCRdb to 2017 to 2018). Broadly, across the study: The treated patients took part in an open-label pilot trial in which moderate-to-severe alopecia areata was treated with oral tofacitinib at 5 to 10 mg twice daily. Tofacitinib was given for 6 to 18 months, followed by 6 months of follow-up off drug to assess delayed response and recurrence. The SALT score, which quantifies the percentage of affected scalp surface area, was used to measure disease severity in treated patients. To study T cell clonal expansion in alopecia areata, the researchers applied high-throughput TCRbeta sequencing to both the C3H/HeJ mouse model and human patients. In humans, TCRbeta sequencing was performed on scalp tissue and on sorted CD4+ and CD8+ peripheral blood T cells from healthy controls and from patients with patchy or totalis/universalis alopecia areata. Tofacitinib-treated patients had biopsies at baseline and at 4 and 24 weeks of treatment, with a later scalp biopsy in several patients. Scalp clonality was compared among normal scalp (n=4), patchy alopecia areata scalp (n=8), and alopecia totalis/universalis scalp (n=8). RNA was extracted with the PAXgene miRNA kit for fixed scalp, the miRNeasy kit for PBMCs, and the RNeasy kit for mouse skin. immunoSEQ multiplex PCR using 35 Vbeta forward primers and 13 Jbeta reverse primers was used to amplify TCRbeta CDR3 regions. What the work shows at the level of the full study, not this receptor alone: Resident alphabeta T cells in normal human skin are also sequenced, complicating scalp TCR repertoire analysis, unlike mouse skin dominated by gammadelta T cells. Lesional scalp, especially in alopecia totalis/universalis, showed higher clonality and more expanded CD8+ clones than normal scalp, suggesting antigenic drive. During tofacitinib treatment, many expanded lesional clones stuck around in both scalp and blood, and this persistence may partly explain why relapse happens after treatment is stopped. Because the treated cohort was small and had just a single nonresponder, larger studies are needed to establish links between baseline CD8+ expansion and response. Tofacitinib significantly decreased scalp clonality and the number of expanded CD8+ clones among the top 100 scalp clones. TCR sequences shared between patients were less clear than in mice, possibly partly because of HLA diversity in the patient population.

The protocol used for the library was the immunoSEQ multiplex PCR assay. RNA was extracted from all samples and reverse transcribed into cDNA as template for TCR sequencing. SuperScript III was used for first-strand cDNA synthesis, primed with a 2:1 mix of oligo-dT and random hexamers. A synthetic immune receptor repertoire was used to gauge amplification bias, and whatever bias remained was removed computationally. The original pipeline was this. After raw reads were preprocessed to remove errors, the CDR3 was defined following IMGT conventions as running from the conserved cysteine to phenylalanine. Clonality was computed by normalizing Shannon entropy by log2 of the number of productive unique TCRs and subtracting the result from 1. Scalp TCRbeta sequences were cross-referenced with sorted blood CD4 and CD8 repertoires so that the CD4 or CD8 identity of scalp clones could be inferred. This is the immuneACCESS table as TCRdb keeps it, with only in-frame sequences that have V and J called. A part of the clones is gone; compared with another copy, unresolved V genes explain less than half, and the rest is unexplained. Clonal size and the V and J genes are those of that table, whereas D and trimming came from the DNA. The sample table records about 180,000 clones; approximately 50% of these occur just once. Together, the top ten hold around 9.1% of the sample.

The germline V end is reduced by 3 bases and the J end by 2 bases; junction bases left unmatched: 1. CDR1 and CDR2 are read off the germline V gene as SGHRS and YFSETQ. The CDR3 runs 14 amino acids, cysteine and phenylalanine included. The retained sequence is limited to the CDR3, 42 bases, with the frame set at the first base. According to the study, the label for this sample's treatment or condition signals: oral pan-JAK inhibitor, 5-10 mg twice daily. Peripheral blood and lesional scalp punch biopsies were obtained from patients with alopecia areata. PBMCs were separated by density centrifugation and stained for CD3, CD4 and CD8, after which CD4+ and CD8+ T cells were sorted on a FACSAria.

Here the chain combines TRBV5-1 and TRBJ1-5, and 8 junctional nucleotides match TRBD1. This sequence originates from a human donor with alopecia areata. This material consisted of CD8+ T cells sorted from blood, taken at week 52, from a patient treated with tofacitinib. The DNA reads TGCGCCAGCAGCTCGACAGGGGGCAATCAGCCCCAGCATTTT. It codes for CASSSTGGNQPQHF.